The 10 T cell receptor beta chains presented below share a single source sample, sequenced in a study of cytomegalovirus exposure and HLA in healthy donors. In the PCR, 60 Vbeta and 13 Jbeta primers were used. Data came from immunoSEQ multiplex PCR; TCRdb stores just in-frame clones and leaves some out. The repertoire holds under 200,000 clones, 82% seen once, with more than 0.9% in the top ten. Sequencing was carried out using PBMCs. The receptor set was obtained from a girl aged 2 to 9 in good health and CMV-seropositive.

J is TRBJ1-5 and V is TRBV12-1; the D call in the table, TRBD1, was not verified against the DNA. TRBV12-1 counts as a pseudogene. The CDR3 length is 13 residues. The DNA for the CDR3 is TGTGCCAGCAGGGGACACAGCAATCAGCCCCAGCATTTT. This translates into CASRGHSNQPQHF.

The chain is built from TRBV23-1 and TRBJ1-1; 8 bases fit TRBD1. TRBV23-1 counts as an open reading frame of uncertain function. The CDR3 is 18 residues long. J gave up 1 base and V 2 bases, and 12 bases lay outside the gene matches. CDR3 nucleotide sequence: TGCGCCAGCAGTCAAAAATCCCCCAGGACAGGGACGAACACTGAAGCTTTCTTT. This codes for CASSQKSPRTGTNTEAFF.

This clone was counted between two and nine times. The chain has TRBV5-8 and TRBJ2-7; D gene uncertain. The V gene's germline CDR1 is SGHTS and CDR2 YDEGEE. V gave up 2 bases and J gave up 0 bases, with 12 bases separating them. CDR3 size: 15 residues. The DNA of the CDR3 is TGTGCCAGCAGCTTTAGACTTGATTACTCCTACGAGCAGTACTTC. Residues: CASSFRLDYSYEQYF.

This clone came up once. The genes are TRBV15 and TRBJ1-6; 9 bases fit TRBD1. The CDR3 loop spans 19 amino acids. V trimming: 1 base; J trimming: 7 bases; junction bases outside the gene matches: 14. Germline-derived CDR1 and CDR2 are LNHNV and YYDKDF (reference sequence). The CDR3 loop reads CATSRAQMRDRAENSPLHF. The CDR3 nucleotides are TGTGCCACCAGCAGAGCCCAGATGCGGGACAGGGCAGAGAATTCACCCCTCCACTTT.

The V and J genes are TRBV2 and TRBJ2-3, with D tentatively TRBD2 (6 bases). CDR1 is SNHLY, CDR2 FYNNEI, per germline. The CDR3 totals 16 residues. Deletions cut 6 bases from V and 4 bases from J, with 20 bases between. CDR3 nucleotides: TGTGCCAGCAGGGCCGGGGGAGCCCTAACCCCAGATACGCAGTATTTT. It encodes CASRAGGALTPDTQYF.

The V and J genes are TRBV6-1 and TRBJ2-6; perhaps TRBD1 as D (7 bases). Deletions cut 11 bases from V and 0 bases from J, with 14 bases between. Germline CDR1 MNHNS, CDR2 SASEGT. The CDR3 extends over 15 amino acids. The CDR3 bases are TGTGCCGGAGGGACAGACCTCTCTGGGGCCAACGTCCTGACTTTC. Protein product: CAGGTDLSGANVLTF.

This rearrangement joins TRBV7-6 to TRBJ2-7; 8 bases map to TRBD2. CDR3 length equals 15 residues. V shed 0 bases and J 7 bases; nucleotides not matched to a gene: 8. Germline CDR1 reads SGHVS; CDR2 reads FNYEAQ. The CDR3 nucleotides read TGTGCCAGCAGCTTAGCGGGCCAGACTAGCGCGGAGCAGTACTTC. Translation gives CASSLAGQTSAEQYF.

This clone was counted between two and nine times. This rearrangement joins TRBV29-1 to TRBJ2-7, with 9 bases aligning to TRBD1. Germline loops: CDR1 SQVTM, CDR2 ANQGSEA. The J segment lost 7 bases and the V segment lost 6 bases, leaving 13 bases of the junction unmatched. This CDR3 is built from 14 residues. CDR3 loop: CSVIRDRAGLEQYF. CDR3 coding DNA: TGCAGCGTGATCCGGGACAGGGCCGGTCTGGAGCAGTACTTC.

The CDR3 region is CASNKDRGRETQYF. The CDR3 bases are TGTGCCAGCAATAAGGACAGGGGGAGGGAGACCCAGTACTTC. The chain uses TRBV6-4 and TRBJ2-5, with TRBD1 matching over 10 bases. The germline V gene has CDR1 MRHNA and CDR2 SNTAGT. There are 14 residues in the CDR3. The V segment lost 7 bases and the J segment 5 bases; nucleotides outside the gene matches: 7.

This chain connects TRBV6-1 to TRBJ2-3; D is ambiguous. Germline loops: CDR1 MNHNS, CDR2 SASEGT. V was trimmed by 4 bases and J by 9 bases, leaving 8 bases between them. This CDR3 comprises 11 residues. As DNA, the CDR3 is TGTGCCAGCAGTGCCCGCCTAACGCAGTATTTT. Translation gives CASSARLTQYF.